The entry below gives a single T cell receptor beta chain sequence along with its context. Its cognate antigen is unknown. The CDR3 runs 15 residues. The germline V gene has CDR1 DFQATT and CDR2 SNEGSKA (reference sequence). The V and J ends lost 5 bases and 5 bases, in that order; junction bases with no gene match: 8. This sample was taken from a study of T cells in Graves' hyperthyroidism and ophthalmopathy. Study outcomes and limitations: Appearing also in blood were most of the thyroid clonotypes expanded above 0.001.

What was amplified from RNA transcripts were TCR beta CDR3 regions. With the HTBI primer set, the TCR CDR3 went through a first round of RT-PCR. TCRdb analysed the multiplex PCR reads with MiXCR anew, one entry per CDR3 protein. Among about 640,000 distinct CDR3 sequences listed, around 20% were seen once. What was sequenced was blood. The rearrangement links TRBV20-1 to TRBJ2-2; 10 bases are shared with TRBD2. The clonotype originates from a man younger than 40 with Graves' ophthalmopathy. CDR3 DNA sequence: TGCAGTGCTGAAAGCGGGAGGGTCGGAACCGGGGAGCTGTTTTTT. Translating it yields CSAESGRVGTGELFF.